What follows are 16 T cell receptor beta chains derived from one specimen sequenced in a study of T cells in Graves' hyperthyroidism and ophthalmopathy (dated 2019 in TCRdb). Libraries were prepared through multiplex PCR. The reads were generated on an Illumina HiSeq 2000. Amplification of TCR beta CDR3 regions was carried out from RNA transcripts. The TCR CDR3 was subjected to a first round of RT-PCR using the HTBI primer set and the Qiagen OneStep RT-PCR kit. TCRdb applied fastp at Q25 and MiXCR to the public reads, then kept only in-frame beta chains. CDR3 protein duplicates are merged, each entry listing the most common genes and DNA. In all, the sample holds about 770,000 distinct CDR3 sequences, and around a sixth of those were seen once. The top ten constitute roughly a sixth of the sample. The sample comprised blood. Every receptor here comes from a woman aged 45-60 years with Graves' hyperthyroidism that later progressed to Graves' ophthalmopathy.

This clonotype has only a few counts. Compared with germline, one end of the junction differs, possibly owing to a read error. The rearrangement uses TRBV3-1 and TRBJ1-6; D is ambiguous. Looked up from germline, CDR1 is LGHDT and CDR2 is YNNKEL (reference sequence). The CDR3 is made up of 15 amino acids. The CDR3 DNA reads as TGTGCCAGCAGCCAAGACAGCTCCCATAATTCACCCCTCCACTTT. It is translated as CASSQDSSHNSPLHF.

For the CDR3, the DNA is TGTGCCAGCAGTGAAGCCCTGGGACAGGGAGGAGAAAAACTGTTTTTT. Its protein is CASSEALGQGGEKLFF. The rearrangement links TRBV6-1 to TRBJ1-4; 9 bases fit TRBD1. The V gene end was trimmed by 0 bases and the J gene end by 8 bases; junction bases not matched to a gene: 7. The CDR3 is made up of 16 amino acids. Germline V CDR1 and CDR2: MNHNS, SASEGT.

This clonotype was seen only a few times. The genes are TRBV30 and TRBJ2-5; possibly TRBD1 for D (5 bases). Germline CDR1 is GTSNPN and CDR2 is SVGIG (reference sequence). Trimming cost V 4 bases and J 4 bases, with 13 bases left between them. The CDR3 is made up of 13 amino acids. The CDR3 DNA follows: TGTGCCTGGACTCTACTTGGGGCAGAGACCCAGTACTTC. This translates into CAWTLLGAETQYF.

This rearrangement joins TRBV6-6 to TRBJ1-5; D is unresolved. The V gene lost 2 bases and the J gene lost 0 bases, with 14 bases spanning the gap. The CDR3 extends over 17 amino acids. Germline V gene lookup returns CDR1 MNHNY and CDR2 SVGAGI (reference sequence). The CDR3 loop reads CASSYVSGRYSNQPQHF. As DNA, the CDR3 is TGTGCCAGCAGTTACGTTTCTGGACGGTATAGCAATCAGCCCCAGCATTTT.

This sequence joins TRBV19 and TRBJ2-3; TRBD2 matches at 10 bases. The CDR3 sequence is 16 residues long. The germline gives CDR1 LNHDA, CDR2 SQIVND (reference sequence). V was pared by 9 bases and J by 0 bases, with 9 bases of the junction left unmatched. Here the CDR3 reads CASGFSGGISTDTQYF. CDR3 DNA: TGTGCCAGCGGTTTTAGCGGGGGGATCAGCACAGATACGCAGTATTTT.

The chain combines TRBV5-6 with TRBJ2-7; 9 bases fit TRBD1. V lost 4 bases and J lost 7; bases outside the gene matches: 6. The CDR3 has 13 residues. CDR1 SGHDT and CDR2 YYEEEE come from the germline V gene. CDR3 residues: CASSGTGGGEQYF. The CDR3 DNA is TGTGCCAGCAGCGGAACAGGGGGCGGTGAGCAGTACTTC.

This clonotype was recorded at least ten times. V usage is TRBV7-3 and J usage is TRBJ1-1, with 9 nucleotides matching TRBD1. Trimming took 2 bases from V and 13 from J; bases not matched to a gene: 14. Germline assignment: CDR1 SGHTA and CDR2 FQGTGA. The CDR3 has 15 amino acids. The CDR3 DNA reads TGTGCCAGCAGCTTAGCCCCCCCGGGACAGGGCTTAGTTTTCTTT. This gives the protein CASSLAPPGQGLVFF.

This clonotype appeared a few times. In DNA form, the CDR3 reads TGCAGTGCTAGAGATCGGGACAGGGGGCCGGGTGGCTACACCTTC. Protein product: CSARDRDRGPGGYTF. The V call is TRBV20-1, the J call TRBJ1-2; 12 bases match TRBD1. The CDR3 consists of 15 residues. Germline values: CDR1 DFQATT, CDR2 SNEGSKA (reference sequence). V lost 0 bases and J lost 7; bases outside the gene matches: 6.

The chain couples TRBV27 to TRBJ1-1; 8 bases align to TRBD1. This CDR3 is built from 12 residues. Germline loops: CDR1 MNHEY, CDR2 SMNVEV (reference sequence). J gave up 10 bases and V 5 bases, and 6 bases lay outside the gene matches. CDR3 loop: CASSTPGQGAFF. CDR3 bases: TGTGCCAGCAGTACCCCCGGACAGGGAGCTTTCTTT.

The chain is built from TRBV6-9 and TRBJ2-6; 7 bases line up with TRBD2. V was pared by 5 bases and J by 0 bases, with 7 bases of the junction left unmatched. The CDR3 totals 17 residues. CDR1 is MNHGY and CDR2 is SVAAGI in the germline V gene. DNA for the CDR3: TGTGCCAGCAGTGCGAGAAGCGGGGACTCTGGGGCCAACGTCCTGACTTTC. This codes for CASSARSGDSGANVLTF.

The chain uses TRBV20-1 and TRBJ1-6; TRBD1 matches at 7 bases. This CDR3 is 13 amino acids long. Germline V gives CDR1 DFQATT, CDR2 SNEGSKA (reference sequence). J was trimmed by 7 bases and V by 6 bases; bases with no gene match: 6. CDR3 nucleotide sequence: TGCAGTGCCGAACAGGGGCGGAATTCACCCCTCCACTTT. It codes for CSAEQGRNSPLHF.

This rearrangement joins TRBV6-1 to TRBJ2-6; no clear D gene. V shed 6 bases and J shed 1 base, with 13 bases lying between them. Germline lookup yields CDR1 MNHNS and CDR2 SASEGT. This CDR3 spans 16 amino acids. CDR3 in DNA: TGTGCCAGCAGGCCCCGTGTCGAATCTGGGGCCAACGTCCTGACTTTC. Residues: CASRPRVESGANVLTF.

This clonotype was recorded at least ten times. This rearrangement joins TRBV11-2 to TRBJ2-5; D unclear. Trimming cost V 5 bases and J 4 bases, with 11 bases left between them. The CDR3 totals 13 residues. CDR1 SGHAT and CDR2 FQNNGV come from the germline V gene. The DNA for the CDR3 is TGTGCCAGCAGCGGGCTAGACGGAGAGACCCAGTACTTC. Protein: CASSGLDGETQYF. The full variable domain, with the rest looked up from reference TRBV11-2 and TRBJ2-5, is EAGVAQSPRYKIIEKRQSVAFWCNPISGHATLYWYQQILGQGPKLLIQFQNNGVVDDSQLPKDRFSAERLKGVDSTLKIQPAKLEDSAVYLCASSGLDGETQYFGPGTRLLVL.

CDR3 region: CASRTRGIWNTEAFF. For the CDR3, the DNA is TGTGCCAGTAGGACCCGAGGGATATGGAACACTGAAGCTTTCTTT. The chain uses TRBV19 and TRBJ1-1, with no clear D. The CDR3 has 15 amino acids. V was trimmed by 6 bases and J by 1 base, leaving 15 bases between them. Germline lookup yields CDR1 LNHDA and CDR2 SQIVND (reference sequence).

This clonotype was detected ten times or more. The chain recombines TRBV12-3 or TRBV12-4 with TRBJ2-5; TRBD1 is a possible D gene (5 bases). CDR3 length: 13 residues. Trimming removed 3 bases from V and 3 bases from J, with 8 bases in between. For the CDR3, the DNA is TGTGCCAGCAGTTTCTTCAGGGAAGAGACCCAGTACTTC. Its protein product is CASSFFREETQYF.

This clonotype has at least ten counts. This chain connects TRBV30 to TRBJ2-1; D perhaps matches TRBD2 (7 bases). This CDR3 contains 15 residues. Trimming took off 5 bases at V and 4 bases at J, with 18 bases between the two ends. Germline lookup yields CDR1 GTSNPN and CDR2 SVGIG (reference sequence). The DNA of the CDR3 is TGTGCCTGGTCCCCCTGGGGGGGGGCGTACAATGAGCAGTTCTTC. Its translation: CAWSPWGGAYNEQFF.